This entry is about one T cell receptor beta chain. In this sample, this clonotype turned up many times. Its antigen target is currently unknown. Per-nucleotide qualities are absent, and no much larger clonotype sits a single base away. This entry is derived from a study of human T cells and chemical hapten exposure (dated by TCRdb to about 2021). Some background on the complete study: For sensitization, 2% DPC in acetone was applied to a 2 cm by 2 cm area of upper inner arm skin. Throughout the roughly 25-week study period, patients were also given weekly therapeutic DPC doses on the scalp. Patch testing on the upper back used Finn chambers containing 0.01% DPC, with scoring done after 6 days according to International Contact Dermatitis Research Group standards. Alopecia areata with under or over 50% scalp involvement, alopecia totalis and alopecia universalis were represented in the patient cohort, which was mostly female. Libraries were combined into a pool for sequencing, and differences in TCR yield between samples came mainly from small differences in library volumes within the pool. The study tracked peripheral blood TCR repertoire changes in vivo during primary and secondary sensitization to the hapten diphenylcyclopropenone (DPC) in alopecia patients. Blood samples were taken from patients before sensitization (week 0) and at 2, 6 and about 24 weeks after DPC sensitization. About 27 alopecia patients gave blood for TCR sequencing at one to four time points (pre-sensitization, 2, 6 and 24 weeks). Paper-wide results and their limitations: The number of PT1 expanded TCRs positively correlated with patch test score, significant at thresholds 8, 16 and 32 but not 4. DPC sensitization did not change how many TCRs were above 1 in 1000 frequency, and no evidence was found of alterations in global repertoire structure. Repeated subsampling changed both the strength of the expansion versus patch-test correlation and the threshold at which that correlation became significant. Alopecia, a presumed autoimmune disease, was present in all patients, so the immune response of the patients might differ from that of healthy individuals. Significantly more large CDR3 similarity clusters were formed by expanded TCRs than by pre-sensitization or healthy control sets, consistent with antigen-driven responses.

From the cysteine through the phenylalanine, the CDR3 covers 14 amino acids. Of the read, only the CDR3 DNA is kept; its 42 bases are in frame from base 1. CDR1 is given as SGHAT and CDR2 as FQNNGV, both from the germline V gene. Cut back by 5 bases and 9 bases, the V and J ends lie 14 bases apart. The time point label, as the study defines it: patch test 2, 6 weeks after DPC sensitization. Sample treatment or condition, as interpreted from the label and publication: therapeutic diphenylcyclopropenone sensitization with weekly scalp DPC. Blood at each patch-test visit was drawn before the patch test was applied. Patients were eligible if aged 18 to 70, diagnosed with alopecia and judged suitable for DPC therapy, and pregnant patients were excluded. Total RNA was extracted from unfractionated whole blood collected in Tempus Blood RNA tubes. Receptor libraries were prepared by RACE. The sequencing machine was a NextSeq 500. During library preparation, unique molecular identifiers were attached to individual cDNA molecules so that TCRs could be counted quantitatively and reproducibly. Each blood RNA sample was used to sequence both TCR alpha and TCR beta chains. The authors' pipeline ran thus. Samples had a median of around 92,000 TCRs, with a range from about 23,224 to 750,000. V, J and CDR3 annotation of the TCR reads was carried out using the Decombinator software suite. For PS versus PT1 abundance plots, all samples were subsampled to the same number of TCRs (28,000). Expanded TCRs were defined as absent before sensitization and observed at least eight times at the 2-week time point. The public reads were quality trimmed at Q25 with fastp and then assembled into clones with MiXCR by TCRdb, keeping productive beta chains. Every CDR3 protein is listed once, alongside the most common genes and DNA of its rows. It is TCRdb's table, rather than the study itself, that gives the V and J calls and clone size. Across this sample there are tens of thousands of distinct CDR3 sequences, with roughly 10% seen only once. Of the sample, roughly 2.3% falls within the top ten clones.

The rearrangement joined TRBV11-2 to TRBJ1-6; no D gene call is confident. This specimen was whole blood, taken in connection with sensitization to the hapten diphenylcyclopropenone (DPC). This receptor was obtained from a woman between 25 and 40 years old with alopecia areata. Some clones in this sample may be carry-over from other donors' samples. CDR3 region: CASSPRGESSPLHF. The sequence in DNA is TGTGCCAGCAGCCCACGAGGCGAATCTTCACCCCTCCACTTT. With the portions outside the CDR3 filled from the reference TRBV11-2 and TRBJ1-6 genes, the complete variable region becomes EAGVAQSPRYKIIEKRQSVAFWCNPISGHATLYWYQQILGQGPKLLIQFQNNGVVDDSQLPKDRFSAERLKGVDSTLKIQPAKLEDSAVYLCASSPRGESSPLHFGNGTRLTVT.